This TCR beta chain is drawn from a study of T cell changes during pregnancy in multiple sclerosis. Germline V CDR1 and CDR2: SGHTA, FQGNSA. This CDR3 contains 15 residues. The V gene end was trimmed by 5 bases and the J gene end by 3 bases; junction bases not matched to a gene: 8. TCRdb keeps only in-frame clones here, not all; method: immunoSEQ multiplex PCR. The sample lists roughly 17,000 clones, approximately 85% occurring once. Source: CD8+ T cells from peripheral blood mononuclear cells, taken after pregnancy. The chain carries TRBV7-2 and TRBJ2-7, with 9 bases fitting TRBD2. The clonotype was recovered from a female donor in good health, enrolled as a control in a pregnancy study. The CDR3 sequence: CASSLNAGGGYEQYF. In nucleotides, the CDR3 is TGTGCCAGCAGCCTCAACGCGGGAGGGGGCTACGAGCAGTACTTC.